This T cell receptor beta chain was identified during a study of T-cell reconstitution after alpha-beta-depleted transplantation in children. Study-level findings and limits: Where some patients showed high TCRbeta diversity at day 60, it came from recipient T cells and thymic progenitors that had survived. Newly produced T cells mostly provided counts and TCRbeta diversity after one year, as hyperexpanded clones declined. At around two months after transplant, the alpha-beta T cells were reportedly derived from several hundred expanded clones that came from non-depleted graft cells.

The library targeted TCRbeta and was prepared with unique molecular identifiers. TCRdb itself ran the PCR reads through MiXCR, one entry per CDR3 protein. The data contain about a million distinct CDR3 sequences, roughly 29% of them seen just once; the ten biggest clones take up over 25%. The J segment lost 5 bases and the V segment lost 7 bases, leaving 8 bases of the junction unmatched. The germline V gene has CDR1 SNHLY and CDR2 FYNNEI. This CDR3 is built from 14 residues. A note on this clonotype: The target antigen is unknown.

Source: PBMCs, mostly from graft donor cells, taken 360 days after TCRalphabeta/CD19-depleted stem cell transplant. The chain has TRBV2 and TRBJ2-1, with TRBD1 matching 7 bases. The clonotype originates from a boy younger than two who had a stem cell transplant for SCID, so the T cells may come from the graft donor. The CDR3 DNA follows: TGTGCCAGCAAGCGAGGGGGCTTACACAATGAGCAGTTCTTC. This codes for CASKRGGLHNEQFF. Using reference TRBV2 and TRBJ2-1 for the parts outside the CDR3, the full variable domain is EPEVTQTPSHQVTQMGQEVILRCVPISNHLYFYWYRQILGQKVEFLVSFYNNEISEKSEIFDDQFSVERPDGSNFTLKIRSTKLEDSAMYFCASKRGGLHNEQFFGPGTRLTVL.